This T cell receptor (beta chain) was obtained from a study of spatial heterogeneity in lung cancer. Study results and caveats: At resection, ubiquitous expanded tumor TCRs appeared in blood more than at follow-up.

Time point denoted: blood at routine non-recurrence follow-up after resection. Frozen PBMC, nontumor lung or tumor provided whole RNA, which was sequenced unsorted. TCRdb itself ran the 5' RACE reads through MiXCR, one entry per CDR3 protein. Here the sample spans roughly 120,000 distinct CDR3 sequences, 12% being singletons. Concerning this clonotype: The target antigen is unknown.

This TCR derives from a male donor with early-stage non-small cell lung cancer. This specimen was PBMCs, taken at follow-up.

Here the CDR3 DNA reads TGTGCCAGCAGTTACTCGACTAGCGGGGGGAGGGATGAGCAGTTCTTC. Protein: CASSYSTSGGRDEQFF. The V call is TRBV6-5, the J call TRBJ2-1, with 13 bases matching TRBD2. CDR3 size: 16 residues. CDR1 is MNHEY, CDR2 SVGAGI, per germline. After removal of 0 bases from V and 8 bases from J, the junction contained 4 bases not matched to a gene.